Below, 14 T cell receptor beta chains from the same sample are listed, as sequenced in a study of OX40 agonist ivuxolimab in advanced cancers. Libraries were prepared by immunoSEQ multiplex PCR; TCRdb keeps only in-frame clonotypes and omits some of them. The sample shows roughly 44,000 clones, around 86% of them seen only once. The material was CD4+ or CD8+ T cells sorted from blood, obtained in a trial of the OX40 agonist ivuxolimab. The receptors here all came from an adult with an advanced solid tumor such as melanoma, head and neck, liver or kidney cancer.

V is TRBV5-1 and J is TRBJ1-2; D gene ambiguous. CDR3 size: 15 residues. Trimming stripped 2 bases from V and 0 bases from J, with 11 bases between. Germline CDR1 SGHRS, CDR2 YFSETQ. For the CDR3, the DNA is TGCGCCAGCAGCTTCGTAGGCTTAGCTAACTATGGCTACACCTTC. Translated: CASSFVGLANYGYTF.

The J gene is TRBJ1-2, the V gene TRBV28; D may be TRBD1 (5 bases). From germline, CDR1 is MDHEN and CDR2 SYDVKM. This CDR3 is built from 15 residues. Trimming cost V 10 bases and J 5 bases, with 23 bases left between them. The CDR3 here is CATIPSLGKGYGYTF. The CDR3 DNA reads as TGTGCCACCATACCTTCGTTAGGGAAGGGGTATGGCTACACCTTC.

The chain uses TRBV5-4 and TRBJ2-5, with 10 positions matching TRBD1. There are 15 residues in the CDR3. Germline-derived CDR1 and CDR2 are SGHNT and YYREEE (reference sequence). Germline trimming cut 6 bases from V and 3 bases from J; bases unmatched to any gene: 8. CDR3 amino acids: CASTDRGSSEETQYF. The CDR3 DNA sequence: TGTGCCAGCACGGACAGGGGGAGTTCTGAAGAGACCCAGTACTTC.

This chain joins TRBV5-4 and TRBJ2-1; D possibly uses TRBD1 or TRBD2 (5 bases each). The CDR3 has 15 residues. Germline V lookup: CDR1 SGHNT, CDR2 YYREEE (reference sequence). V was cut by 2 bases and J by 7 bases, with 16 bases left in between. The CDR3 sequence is CASSLGTASRNEQFF. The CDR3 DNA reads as TGTGCCAGCAGCTTAGGGACGGCATCCAGGAATGAGCAGTTCTTC.

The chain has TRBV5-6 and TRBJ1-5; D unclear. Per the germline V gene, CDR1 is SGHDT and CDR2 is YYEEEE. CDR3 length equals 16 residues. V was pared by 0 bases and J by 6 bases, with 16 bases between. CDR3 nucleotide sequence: TGTGCCAGCAGCTTGGGCAGGCCTGGAACGATTCAGCCCCAGCATTTT. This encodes CASSLGRPGTIQPQHF.

The CDR3 here is CASSIGTGGGNQPQHF. The CDR3 region has the DNA TGTGCCAGCAGTATTGGGACAGGGGGTGGCAATCAGCCCCAGCATTTT. The rearrangement links TRBV27 to TRBJ1-5; 11 positions agree with TRBD1. CDR1 and CDR2 (germline): MNHEY, SMNVEV (reference sequence). V shed 5 bases, J shed 2 bases, and the junction held 5 bases outside the gene matches. The CDR3 sequence is 16 residues long.

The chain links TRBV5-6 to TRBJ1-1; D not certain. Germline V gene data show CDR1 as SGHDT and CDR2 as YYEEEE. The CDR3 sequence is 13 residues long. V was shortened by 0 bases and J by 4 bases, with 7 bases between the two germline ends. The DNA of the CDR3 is TGTGCCAGCAGCTTGGTGGCGAGCACTGAAGCTTTCTTT. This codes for CASSLVASTEAFF. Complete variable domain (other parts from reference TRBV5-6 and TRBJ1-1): DAGVTQSPTHLIKTRGQQVTLRCSPKSGHDTVSWYQQALGQGPQFIFQYYEEEERQRGNFPDRFSGHQFPNYSSELNVNALLLGDSALYLCASSLVASTEAFFGQGTRLTVV.

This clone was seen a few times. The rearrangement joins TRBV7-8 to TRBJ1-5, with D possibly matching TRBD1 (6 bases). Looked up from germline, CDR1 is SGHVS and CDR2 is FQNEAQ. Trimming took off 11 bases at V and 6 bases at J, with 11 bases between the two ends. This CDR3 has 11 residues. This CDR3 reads CADTGAQPQHF. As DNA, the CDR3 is TGTGCCGACACGGGGGCTCAGCCCCAGCATTTT. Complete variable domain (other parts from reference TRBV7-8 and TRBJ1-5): GAGVSQSPRYKVAKRGQDVALRCDPISGHVSLFWYQQALGQGPEFLTYFQNEAQLDKSGLPSDRFFAERPEGSVSTLKIQRTQQEDSAVYLCADTGAQPQHFGDGTRLSIL.

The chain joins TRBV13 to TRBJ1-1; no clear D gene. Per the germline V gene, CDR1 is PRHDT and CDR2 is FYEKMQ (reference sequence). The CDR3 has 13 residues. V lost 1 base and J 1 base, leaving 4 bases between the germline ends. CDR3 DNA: TGTGCCAGCAGCTTAGCTCCGAACACTGAAGCTTTCTTT. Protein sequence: CASSLAPNTEAFF.

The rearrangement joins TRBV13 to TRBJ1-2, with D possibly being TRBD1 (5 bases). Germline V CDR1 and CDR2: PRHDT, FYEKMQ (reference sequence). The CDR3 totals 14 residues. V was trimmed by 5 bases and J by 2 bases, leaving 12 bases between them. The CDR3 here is CASSVRGRNYGYTF. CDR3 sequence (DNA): TGTGCCAGCAGCGTTAGGGGAAGGAACTATGGCTACACCTTC. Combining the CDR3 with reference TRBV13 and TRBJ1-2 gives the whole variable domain AAGVIQSPRHLIKEKRETATLKCYPIPRHDTVYWYQQGPGQDPQFLISFYEKMQSDKGSIPDRFSAQQFSDYHSELNMSSLELGDSALYFCASSVRGRNYGYTFGSGTRLTVV.

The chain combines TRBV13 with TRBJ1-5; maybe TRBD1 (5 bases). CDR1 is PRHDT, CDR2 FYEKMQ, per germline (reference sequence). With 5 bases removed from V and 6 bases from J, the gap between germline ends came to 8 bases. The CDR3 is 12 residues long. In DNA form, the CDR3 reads TGTGCCAGCAGCCCAAGGGGTCAGCCCCAGCATTTT. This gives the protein CASSPRGQPQHF.

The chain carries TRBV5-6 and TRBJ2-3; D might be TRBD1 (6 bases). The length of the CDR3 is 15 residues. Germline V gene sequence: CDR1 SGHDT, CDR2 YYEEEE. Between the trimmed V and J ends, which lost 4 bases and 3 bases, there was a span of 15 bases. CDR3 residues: CASSMAWGLTDTQYF. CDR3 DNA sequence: TGTGCCAGCAGCATGGCCTGGGGGCTGACAGATACGCAGTATTTT.

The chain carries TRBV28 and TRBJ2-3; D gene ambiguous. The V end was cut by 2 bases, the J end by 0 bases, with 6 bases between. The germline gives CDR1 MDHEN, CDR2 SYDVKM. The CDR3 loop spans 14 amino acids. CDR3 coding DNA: TGTGCCAGCAGTTTAGGCAGTAGCACAGATACGCAGTATTTT. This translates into CASSLGSSTDTQYF.

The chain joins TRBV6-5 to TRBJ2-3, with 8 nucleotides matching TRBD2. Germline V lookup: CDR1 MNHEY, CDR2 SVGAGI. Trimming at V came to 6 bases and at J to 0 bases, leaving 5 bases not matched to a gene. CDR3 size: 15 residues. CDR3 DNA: TGTGCCAGCAGCCACGGGGGGGGTAGCACAGATACGCAGTATTTT. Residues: CASSHGGGSTDTQYF.